A single sample gave rise to the 4 T cell receptor beta chains below, sequenced in a study of cytomegalovirus exposure and HLA in healthy donors. 60 Vbeta and 13 Jbeta primers were used in PCR. Measured with immunoSEQ multiplex PCR; TCRdb has only the in-frame clones, and not every one. The sample contains roughly 190,000 clones, 81% of which appear only once. Sequenced input: PBMCs. These TCRs come from a young man in good health and CMV-seronegative.

DNA of the CDR3: TGTGCCAGCAGCCGTCCGGGACAGGGGATCTACGAGCAGTACTTC. Translating it yields CASSRPGQGIYEQYF. This chain connects TRBV27 to TRBJ2-7; 10 bases are a match to TRBD1. V gave up 6 bases and J gave up 3 bases; unmatched junction bases: 8. CDR1 MNHEY and CDR2 SMNVEV come from the germline V gene (reference sequence). This CDR3 is 15 amino acids long.

The chain joins TRBV27 to TRBJ2-3; possibly TRBD2 for D (7 bases). The V gene's germline CDR1 is MNHEY and CDR2 SMNVEV (reference sequence). Trimming left V 8 bases short and J 2 bases short, with 17 bases between. This CDR3 is built from 15 residues. The CDR3 DNA reads TGTGCCAGCGGGGGGCTAGCGGACATCACAGATACGCAGTATTTT. Protein sequence: CASGGLADITDTQYF.

A word on this clone: A junction boundary mismatches the germline segment, possibly from a read error. This chain uses TRBV7-7 with TRBJ2-3, with 15 bases matching TRBD2. The length of the CDR3 is 16 residues. The V gene's germline CDR1 is SSHAT and CDR2 FNYEAQ (reference sequence). Written as DNA, the CDR3 is TGTGCTAGCAGCGACGGACTAGCGGGGGGGTCAGATACGCAGTATTTT. Protein sequence: CASSDGLAGGSDTQYF.

With respect to this clone: A single base separates this from a much larger clone, so it may be a read error. This chain joins TRBV25-1 and TRBJ2-1, with D maybe TRBD2 (5 bases). The CDR3 is 13 residues long. Between the trimmed V and J ends, which lost 5 bases and 3 bases, there was a span of 8 bases. The V gene's germline CDR1 is MGHDK and CDR2 SYGVNS. CDR3 coding DNA: TGTGCCAGCAGTTTCCGGGGCTACAATGAGCAGTTCTTC. Amino acid sequence: CASSFRGYNEQFF.